A single count supports the clone carrying this TCR beta chain. Its antigen is currently unknown. Clones were sequenced by immunoSEQ multiplex PCR, and TCRdb holds only the in-frame ones, with some missing. The data show under 1,100,000 clones, with about 80% seen just once and 0.55% to 0.7% held by the top ten. The sample originates from a study of shared clonotypes between healthy human individuals. About the research overall: A couple of women and a few men aged 18 to 49 made up the donors. There were three CD4 naive, three CD4 memory, two CD8 naive and one CD8 memory plates per donor.

The V gene's germline CDR1 is LNHDA and CDR2 SQIVND (reference sequence). This CDR3 is 15 amino acids long. V lost 8 bases, J lost 3 bases, and 20 bases lay in between. Study results and caveats: Clonotype sharing among donors was thought likely to change with sequencing depth.

Sequenced sample: memory CD4+ T cells from PBMCs. Subset defined: CD45RA-negative fraction. The source is a man younger than 35 in good health. Some clones in this sample may be carry-over from other donors' samples. V is TRBV19 and J is TRBJ2-7, with a weak D call TRBD2 (6 bases). The CDR3 DNA sequence: TGTGCCAGTGGCACTGTGCGGGGCCGCCACTACGAGCAGTACTTC. Amino acid sequence: CASGTVRGRHYEQYF.